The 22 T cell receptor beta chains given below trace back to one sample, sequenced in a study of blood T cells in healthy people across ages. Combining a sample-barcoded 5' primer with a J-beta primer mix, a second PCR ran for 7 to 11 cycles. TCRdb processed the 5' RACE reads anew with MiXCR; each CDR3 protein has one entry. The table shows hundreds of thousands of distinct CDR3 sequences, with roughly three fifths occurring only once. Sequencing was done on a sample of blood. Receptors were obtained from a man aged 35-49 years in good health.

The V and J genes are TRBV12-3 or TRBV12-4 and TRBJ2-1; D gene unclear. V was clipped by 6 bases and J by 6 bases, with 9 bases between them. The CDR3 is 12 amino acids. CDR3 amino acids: CASSRPFNEQFF. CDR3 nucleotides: TGTGCCAGCAGCCGTCCTTTCAATGAGCAGTTCTTC.

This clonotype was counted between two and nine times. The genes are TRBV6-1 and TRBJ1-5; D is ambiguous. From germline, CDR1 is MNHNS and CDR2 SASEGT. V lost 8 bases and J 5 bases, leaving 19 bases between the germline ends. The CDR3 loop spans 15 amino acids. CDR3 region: CASGKGGLPYQPQHF. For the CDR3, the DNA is TGTGCCAGCGGAAAGGGAGGGCTCCCCTATCAGCCCCAGCATTTT.

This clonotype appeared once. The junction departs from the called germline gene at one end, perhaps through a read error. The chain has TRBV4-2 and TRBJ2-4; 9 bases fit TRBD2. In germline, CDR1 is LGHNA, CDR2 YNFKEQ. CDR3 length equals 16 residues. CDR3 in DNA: TGTGCCAACAGCCACAGCAGCTTCAGCGGGAGGAACATTCAGTACTTC. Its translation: CANSHSSFSGRNIQYF.

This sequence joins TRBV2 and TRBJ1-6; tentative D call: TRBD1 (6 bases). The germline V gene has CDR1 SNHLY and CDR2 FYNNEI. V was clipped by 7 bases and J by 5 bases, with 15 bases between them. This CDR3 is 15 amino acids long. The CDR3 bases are TGTGCCAGCATTACAACAGGGTCGGATAATTCACCCCTCCACTTT. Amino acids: CASITTGSDNSPLHF.

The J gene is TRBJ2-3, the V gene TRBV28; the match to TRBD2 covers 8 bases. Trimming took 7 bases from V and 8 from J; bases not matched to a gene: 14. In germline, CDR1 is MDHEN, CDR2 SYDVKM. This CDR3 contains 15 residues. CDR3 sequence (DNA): TGTGCCAGCATACCGGGGGGGTTGGAAGCAGCTACGCAGTATTTT. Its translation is CASIPGGLEAATQYF.

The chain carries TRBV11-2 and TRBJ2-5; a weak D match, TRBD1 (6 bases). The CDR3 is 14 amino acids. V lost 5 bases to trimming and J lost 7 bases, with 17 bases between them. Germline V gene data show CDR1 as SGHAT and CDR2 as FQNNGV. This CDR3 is CASSHGQLGGTQYF. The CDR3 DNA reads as TGTGCCAGCAGCCACGGACAGCTCGGTGGGACCCAGTACTTC. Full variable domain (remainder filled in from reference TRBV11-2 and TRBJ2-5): EAGVAQSPRYKIIEKRQSVAFWCNPISGHATLYWYQQILGQGPKLLIQFQNNGVVDDSQLPKDRFSAERLKGVDSTLKIQPAKLEDSAVYLCASSHGQLGGTQYFGPGTRLLVL.

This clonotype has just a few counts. The CDR3 nucleotides read TGCAGTGCTAGTGCTAAAGGGGCGCTTAGCACAGATACGCAGTATTTT. This sequence encodes CSASAKGALSTDTQYF. The chain has TRBV20-1 and TRBJ2-3; the D gene is possibly TRBD1 (5 bases). This CDR3 contains 16 residues. Trimming took 3 bases from V and 0 from J, leaving 16 bases between them. The V gene's germline CDR1 is DFQATT and CDR2 SNEGSKA (reference sequence).

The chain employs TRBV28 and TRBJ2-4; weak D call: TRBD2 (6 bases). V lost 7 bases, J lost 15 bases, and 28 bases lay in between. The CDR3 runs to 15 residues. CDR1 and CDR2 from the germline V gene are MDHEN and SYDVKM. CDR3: CASTPLEGWGHELYF. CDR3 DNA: TGTGCCAGCACCCCGTTGGAGGGATGGGGCCACGAGCTGTACTTC.

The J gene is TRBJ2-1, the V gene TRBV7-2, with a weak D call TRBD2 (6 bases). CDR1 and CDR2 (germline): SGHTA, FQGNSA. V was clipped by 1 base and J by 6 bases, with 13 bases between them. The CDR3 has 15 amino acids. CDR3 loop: CASSLVGAGPNEQFF. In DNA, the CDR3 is TGTGCCAGCAGCTTAGTTGGGGCGGGGCCCAATGAGCAGTTCTTC.

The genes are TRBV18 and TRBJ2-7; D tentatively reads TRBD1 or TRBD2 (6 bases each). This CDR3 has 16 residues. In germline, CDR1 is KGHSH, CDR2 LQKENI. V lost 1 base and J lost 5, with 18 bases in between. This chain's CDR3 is CASSPQAGFQGNEQYF. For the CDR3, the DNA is TGTGCCAGCTCACCACAGGCGGGATTTCAGGGGAACGAGCAGTACTTC.

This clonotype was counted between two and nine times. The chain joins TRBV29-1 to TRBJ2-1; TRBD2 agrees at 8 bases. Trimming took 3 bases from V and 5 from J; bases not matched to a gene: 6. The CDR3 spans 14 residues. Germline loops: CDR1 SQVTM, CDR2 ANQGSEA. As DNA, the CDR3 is TGCAGCGTTGATCTAACTAGCGGCGACAATGAGCAGTTCTTC. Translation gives CSVDLTSGDNEQFF.

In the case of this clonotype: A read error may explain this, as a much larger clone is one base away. In DNA form, the CDR3 reads TGTGCCAGCGGCCCCCTCCCAGGGGGGATCTACAATGAGCAGTTCTTC. The encoded protein is CASGPLPGGIYNEQFF. This chain links TRBV12-3 or TRBV12-4 with TRBJ2-1; possible D gene TRBD1, 7 bases. The CDR3 extends over 16 amino acids. Trimming pared 8 bases from V and 3 bases from J, leaving 20 bases between.

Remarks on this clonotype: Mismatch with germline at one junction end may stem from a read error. The CDR3 loop is CTSTKRQGSETQYF. CDR3 DNA: TGTACCAGCACAAAAAGACAGGGTAGTGAGACCCAGTACTTC. The chain carries TRBV12-3 or TRBV12-4 and TRBJ2-5; 7 bases fit TRBD1. The CDR3 loop spans 14 amino acids.

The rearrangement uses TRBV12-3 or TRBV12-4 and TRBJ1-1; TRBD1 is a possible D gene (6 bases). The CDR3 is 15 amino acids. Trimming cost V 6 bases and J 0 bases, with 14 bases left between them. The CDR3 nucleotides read TGTGCCAGCAGACCAATACAGGGAATGAACACTGAAGCTTTCTTT. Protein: CASRPIQGMNTEAFF.

CDR3 nucleotides: TGCAGTGCTAGAGTGTGGGGGTTCGGTGAAGCCAGCACTGAAGCTTTCTTT. Translating gives CSARVWGFGEASTEAFF. The chain employs TRBV20-1 and TRBJ1-1, with D perhaps TRBD1 (5 bases). There are 17 residues in the CDR3. CDR1 and CDR2 (germline): DFQATT, SNEGSKA (reference sequence). V lost 1 base and J 4 bases, leaving 22 bases between the germline ends.

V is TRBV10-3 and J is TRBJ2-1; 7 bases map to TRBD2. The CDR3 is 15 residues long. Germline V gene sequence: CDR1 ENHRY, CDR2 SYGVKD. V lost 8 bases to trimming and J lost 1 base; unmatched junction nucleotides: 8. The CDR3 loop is CAISAASGSYNEQFF. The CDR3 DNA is TGTGCCATCTCGGCGGCTAGCGGATCCTACAATGAGCAGTTCTTC.

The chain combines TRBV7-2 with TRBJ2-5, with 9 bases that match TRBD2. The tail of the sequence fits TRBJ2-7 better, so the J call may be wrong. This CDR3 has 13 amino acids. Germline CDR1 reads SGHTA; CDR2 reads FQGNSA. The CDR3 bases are TGTGCCAGCAGCTCCGGGACTAGCAGCGAGCAGTACTTC. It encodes CASSSGTSSEQYF.

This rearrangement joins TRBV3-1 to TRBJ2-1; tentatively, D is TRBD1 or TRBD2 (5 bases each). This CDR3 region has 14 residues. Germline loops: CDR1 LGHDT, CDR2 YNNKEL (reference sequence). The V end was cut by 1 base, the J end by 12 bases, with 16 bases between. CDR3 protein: CASSQVVSRGTQFF. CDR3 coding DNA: TGTGCCAGCAGCCAAGTAGTTTCGAGGGGAACGCAGTTCTTC.

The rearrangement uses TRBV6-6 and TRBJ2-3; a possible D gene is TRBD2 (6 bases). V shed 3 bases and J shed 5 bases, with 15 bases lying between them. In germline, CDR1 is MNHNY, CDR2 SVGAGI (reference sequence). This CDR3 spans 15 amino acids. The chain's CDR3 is CASSYPGGGLDTQYF. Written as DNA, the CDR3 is TGTGCCAGCAGTTATCCCGGGGGAGGATTAGATACGCAGTATTTT.

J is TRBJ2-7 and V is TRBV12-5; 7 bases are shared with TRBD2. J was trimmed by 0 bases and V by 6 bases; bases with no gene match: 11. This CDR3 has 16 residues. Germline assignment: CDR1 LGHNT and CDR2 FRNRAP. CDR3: CASGSVTGTISYEQYF. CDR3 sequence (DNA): TGTGCTAGTGGATCCGTAACCGGGACTATCTCCTACGAGCAGTACTTC. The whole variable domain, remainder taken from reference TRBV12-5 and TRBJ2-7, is DARVTQTPRHKVTEMGQEVTMRCQPILGHNTVFWYRQTMMQGLELLAYFRNRAPLDDSGMPKDRFSAEMPDATLATLKIQPSEPRDSAVYFCASGSVTGTISYEQYFGPGTRLTVT.

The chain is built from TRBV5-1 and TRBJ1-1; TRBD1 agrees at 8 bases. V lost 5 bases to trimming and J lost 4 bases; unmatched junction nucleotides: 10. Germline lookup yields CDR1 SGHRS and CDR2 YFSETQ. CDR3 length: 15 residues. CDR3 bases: TGCGCCAGCAGTCAAGACAGGGGCTTTCCCACTGAAGCTTTCTTT. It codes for CASSQDRGFPTEAFF.

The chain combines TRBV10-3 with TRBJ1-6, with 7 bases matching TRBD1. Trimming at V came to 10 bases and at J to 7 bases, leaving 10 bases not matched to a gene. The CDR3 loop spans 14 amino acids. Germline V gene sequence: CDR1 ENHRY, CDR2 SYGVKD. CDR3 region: CATHRDSLNSPLHF. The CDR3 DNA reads TGTGCCACCCATCGGGACAGTTTAAATTCACCCCTCCACTTT.